Listed below are T cell receptor beta chains from one sample, sequenced in a study of neurological immune-mediated disorders. TCRdb used MiXCR to reprocess the 5' RACE reads, holding one entry per CDR3 protein. Of 70,000 to 95,000 distinct CDR3 sequences in the sample, roughly 15% were seen once. Sequencing was done on a sample of PBMCs. All receptors derive from a woman aged 45-65 years in good health. The CDR3 runs from the conserved cysteine through the conserved F or W. The D gene is left open where the match is weak. Size is stated for part of the rows, as once, few or many counts, or as a class when the clone is expanded.

clone size | J gene | D gene | V gene | CDR3 DNA | CDR3 protein
many | TRBJ1-1 | NA | TRBV6-5 | TGTGCCAGCAGTTCACCGGCAGGGGTGGACACTGAAGCTTTCTTT | CASSSPAGVDTEAFF
many | TRBJ2-1 | TRBD2 | TRBV4-2 | TGTGCCAGCAGCCAGGGACTAGCGGAGACATACAATGAGCAGTTCTTC | CASSQGLAETYNEQFF
many | TRBJ1-2 | NA | TRBV5-1 | TGCGCCAGCAGCTTAGCTAACCGTGAAGGCTATGGCTACACCTTC | CASSLANREGYGYTF
many | TRBJ2-3 | NA | TRBV18 | TGTGCCAGCTCACTCCCACAAGCAGATACGCAGTATTTT | CASSLPQADTQYF
many | TRBJ2-1 | TRBD2 | TRBV12-3/TRBV12-4 | TGTGCCAGCACTATGGGAGGGAGTTGGGATGAGCAGTTCTTC | CASTMGGSWDEQFF
many | TRBJ2-2 | NA | TRBV5-1 | TGCGCCAGCAGCTTGGCCGGGACAAAGCCCGGGGAGCTGTTTTTT | CASSLAGTKPGELFF
many | TRBJ1-1 | NA | TRBV20-1 | TGCAGTGCTAGAATGGGGGCGGCCACTGAAGCTTTCTTT | CSARMGAATEAFF
many | TRBJ2-7 | TRBD1 | TRBV29-1 | TGCAGCGTTGCTCTTTTAGGGACAGGGGACGTCGAGCAGTACTTC | CSVALLGTGDVEQYF
many | TRBJ2-2 | TRBD1 | TRBV28 | TGTGCCAGCAGACGCCTCAGACAGGGGAACGAGCTGTTTTTT | CASRRLRQGNELFF
many | TRBJ1-1 | NA | TRBV20-1 | TGCAGTGCTAGTTTTGGAGGATTGAACACTGAAGCTTTCTTT | CSASFGGLNTEAFF
many | TRBJ1-3 | NA | TRBV11-2 | TGTGCCAGCAGCTCCGGACAAACCTCTGGAAACACCATATATTTT | CASSSGQTSGNTIYF
many | TRBJ2-5 | NA | TRBV5-1 | TGCGCCAGCAGCTTGGGGGGTCCGCAAGAGACCCAGTACTTC | CASSLGGPQETQYF
many | TRBJ1-2 | NA | TRBV6-5 | TGTGCCAGCAGTTCCCCGGGGACCCCAGGCTACACCTTC | CASSSPGTPGYTF
many | TRBJ2-7 | NA | TRBV5-1 | TGCGCCAGCAGCTTGGAGGGGGCCTACGAGCAGTACTTC | CASSLEGAYEQYF
many | TRBJ2-1 | TRBD2 | TRBV28 | TGTGCCAGCAGTCCGTCATTGGGGACTAGCGGGGGATCTAGCTCCTACAATGAGCAGTTCTTC | CASSPSLGTSGGSSSYNEQFF
many | TRBJ1-1 | NA | TRBV5-1 | TGCGCCAGTCAGACGGACCAAAACACTGAAGCTTTCTTT | CASQTDQNTEAFF
many | TRBJ1-2 | NA | TRBV28 | TGTGCCAGCAGCATCACACGGGCTGGCTACACCTTC | CASSITRAGYTF
many | TRBJ2-7 | TRBD2 | TRBV5-4 | TGTGCCAGCAGCTTGGCCAGCGGGAGCTACGAGCAGTACTTC | CASSLASGSYEQYF
many | TRBJ2-1 | NA | TRBV29-1 | TGCAGCGTTGAAGAGGGTAGTCCGACTACACTCTTC | CSVEEGSPTTLF
many | TRBJ2-2 | NA | TRBV29-1 | TGCAGCGCCTCCCCGGACCTGTACACCGGGGAGCTGTTTTTT | CSASPDLYTGELFF
many | TRBJ2-7 | TRBD2 | TRBV7-2 | TGTGCCAGCAGCTTGCGGGGGGCCGGGAACACCTACGAGCAGTACTTC | CASSLRGAGNTYEQYF
many | TRBJ1-5 | NA | TRBV7-2 | TGTGCCAGCAGCTCGTCCGCTGGCGTGACCCAGCATTTT | CASSSSAGVTQHF
few | TRBJ1-2 | NA | TRBV5-1 | TGCGCCAGCAGCTTGGAGTGGCAGCAGGGCTACACCTTC | CASSLEWQQGYTF
many | TRBJ2-1 | NA | TRBV29-1 | TGCAGCGTTAGTCTAGCCGGGAATGAGCAGTTCTTC | CSVSLAGNEQFF
many | TRBJ1-2 | NA | TRBV12-3/TRBV12-4 | TGTGCCAGCAGCCAATCTTCGAGAGGCTACACCTTC | CASSQSSRGYTF
many | TRBJ1-1 | NA | TRBV5-1 | TGCGCCAGCAGCTTGGAATCGGGACGCGATGAAGCTTTCTTT | CASSLESGRDEAFF
many | TRBJ2-3 | NA | TRBV5-1 | TGCGCCAGCAGCTTGGCCCAGGTTAGCACAGATACGCAGTATTTT | CASSLAQVSTDTQYF
many | TRBJ2-5 | TRBD2 | TRBV24-1 | TGTGCCACCAGTGCCGGTGACGGGGGGTTGGAGACCCAGTACTTC | CATSAGDGGLETQYF
once | TRBJ2-6 | TRBD2 | TRBV27 | TGTGCCAGCAGCTTTGGGACTAGCGGGAGGAGAGGGGCCAACGTCCTGACTTTC | CASSFGTSGRRGANVLTF
many | TRBJ1-1 | NA | TRBV4-1 | TGCGCCAGCAGCTCAAACTCGGCTGAAGCTTTCTTT | CASSSNSAEAFF
many | TRBJ2-3 | NA | TRBV7-2 | TGTGCCAGCAGCTTAGATGGGGGCAGGGATACGCAGTATTTT | CASSLDGGRDTQYF
NA | TRBJ2-2 | TRBD1 | TRBV20-1 | TGCAGTGCCCCGACAGGGGGCGCCACCGGGGAGCTGTTTTTT | CSAPTGGATGELFF
many | TRBJ2-7 | NA | TRBV7-9 | TGTGCCAGCAGCTTATGGGAGCCAGGGAGGTACGAGCAGTACTTC | CASSLWEPGRYEQYF
NA | TRBJ2-7 | NA | TRBV24-1 | TGTGCCACCAGTGATCCCCGGCAGGGTTACGACGAGCAGTACTTC | CATSDPRQGYDEQYF
many | TRBJ2-1 | NA | TRBV12-3/TRBV12-4 | TGTGCCAGCAGTAGGGTAAATGAGCAGTTCTTC | CASSRVNEQFF
many | TRBJ2-7 | NA | TRBV28 | TGTGCCAGCAGTACGACAGGTGGGGCCTACGAGCAGTACTTC | CASSTTGGAYEQYF
many | TRBJ1-6 | NA | TRBV5-1 | TGCGCCAGCAGCACACGCTCCGATTCACCCCTCCACTTT | CASSTRSDSPLHF
many | TRBJ2-3 | NA | TRBV11-2 | TGTGCCAGCGCTAAATCGGTGGGGGGCGGATTAGATACGCAGTATTTT | CASAKSVGGGLDTQYF
NA | TRBJ2-2 | NA | TRBV11-1 | TGTGCCAGAAGCTCCCCCGGGGCCGGGGAGCTGTTTTTT | CARSSPGAGELFF
many | TRBJ1-2 | NA | TRBV6-1 | TGTGCCAGCAACCACAGGGCATCACCCTATGGCTACACCTTC | CASNHRASPYGYTF
many | TRBJ1-1 | NA | TRBV15 | TGTGCCACCAGCAGAGGGGGGGCTGGCACTGAAGCTTTCTTT | CATSRGGAGTEAFF
many | TRBJ1-4 | NA | TRBV7-6 | TGTGCCAGCAGCCAAGGACAAGAAGAAAAACTGTTTTTT | CASSQGQEEKLFF
many | TRBJ2-1 | NA | TRBV29-1 | TGCAGGGGTGGGGACCCCGGGCAGTGGAATGAGCAGTTCTTC | CRGGDPGQWNEQFF
NA | TRBJ1-3 | TRBD1 | TRBV29-1 | TGCAGCGTAGCACTGGACAGGGGTGGGAACACCATATATTTT | CSVALDRGGNTIYF
many | TRBJ2-5 | TRBD1 | TRBV5-1 | TGCGCCAGCAGCTTGGGGGGGACAGGACAAGAGACCCAGTACTTC | CASSLGGTGQETQYF
once | TRBJ2-3 | TRBD2 | TRBV5-1 | TGCGCCAGCAGCCCGACTAGCGGGGGGCCGAGCACAGATACGCAGTATTTT | CASSPTSGGPSTDTQYF
many | TRBJ2-6 | TRBD2 | TRBV6-5 | TGTGCCAGCAGGCGCACTAGCGTGGAAGGGGCCAACGTCCTGACTTTC | CASRRTSVEGANVLTF
many | TRBJ1-2 | NA | TRBV4-1 | TGCGCATCTAAGGGGGACTCGCAAAGAGACTATGGCTACACCTTC | CASKGDSQRDYGYTF
many | TRBJ2-7 | NA | TRBV10-2 | TGCGCCAGCAGTCTTTTTAGCGGTCCGCCCTCCTACGAGCAGTACTTC | CASSLFSGPPSYEQYF
many | TRBJ2-7 | TRBD2 | TRBV3-1 | TGTGCCAGCAGCCGGGGACTAGCGGGATTGCCCCACGAGCAGTACTTC | CASSRGLAGLPHEQYF
many | TRBJ2-2 | TRBD2 | TRBV5-1 | TGCGCCAGCAGCTTGGGACTAGCGGGGAACACCGGGGAGCTGTTTTTT | CASSLGLAGNTGELFF
many | TRBJ2-5 | NA | TRBV12-3/TRBV12-4 | TGTGCCAGCAGTTTACGAGGGGTACTGAAAGAGACCCAGTACTTC | CASSLRGVLKETQYF
many | TRBJ2-1 | NA | TRBV7-2 | TGTGCCAGCAGCCAATGGGGGTCCTCCCGAGGCAATGAGCAGTTCTTC | CASSQWGSSRGNEQFF
many | TRBJ2-1 | TRBD1 | TRBV14 | TGTGCCAGCAGCCAAGATGGCCAGGGGGTCCCGGGGTCGAAGGTTGAGTTCTTC | CASSQDGQGVPGSKVEFF
many | TRBJ1-2 | TRBD1 | TRBV5-1 | TGCGCCAGCAGCTCAGGACAGGGTTCTAACTATGGCTACACCTTC | CASSSGQGSNYGYTF
few | TRBJ1-1 | TRBD1 | TRBV5-1 | TGCGCCAGCAGCCCGGAGTGGGGGACAGTGATGTTCACTGAAGCTTTCTTT | CASSPEWGTVMFTEAFF
many | TRBJ2-3 | TRBD2 | TRBV5-1 | TGCGCCAGCAGCTTCCAAGCGGGGTTCACAGATACGCAGTATTTT | CASSFQAGFTDTQYF
many | TRBJ2-1 | TRBD2 | TRBV5-1 | TGCGCCAGCAGCTTGGCGGAGCGGGGCACATACAATGAGCAGTTCTTC | CASSLAERGTYNEQFF